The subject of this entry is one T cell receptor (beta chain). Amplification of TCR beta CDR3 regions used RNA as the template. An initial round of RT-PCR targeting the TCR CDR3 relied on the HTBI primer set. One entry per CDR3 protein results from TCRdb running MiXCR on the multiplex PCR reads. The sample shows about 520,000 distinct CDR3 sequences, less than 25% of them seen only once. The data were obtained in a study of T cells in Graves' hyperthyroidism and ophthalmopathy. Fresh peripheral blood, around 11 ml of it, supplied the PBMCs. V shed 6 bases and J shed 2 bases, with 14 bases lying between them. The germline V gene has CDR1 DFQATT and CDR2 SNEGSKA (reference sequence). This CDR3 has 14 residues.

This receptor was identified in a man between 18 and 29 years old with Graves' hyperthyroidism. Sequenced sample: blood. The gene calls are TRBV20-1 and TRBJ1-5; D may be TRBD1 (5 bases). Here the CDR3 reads CSASRGRGNQPQHF. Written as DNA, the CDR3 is TGCAGTGCCTCGAGGGGACGGGGCAATCAGCCCCAGCATTTT.